Detailed here is one TCR beta chain. Its antigen specificity is not known. Base qualities are not provided; no much larger clone lies one nucleotide away. This sample is drawn from a study of T cell responses to AZD1222 COVID-19 vaccine (dated by TCRdb to about 2021). For the wider study: TCR sequencing was performed for approximately 240 trial participants, of whom about 200 were given two doses of AZD1222 and around 25 were given two doses of MenACWY control vaccine. Enrollment into the trials was organized by age into subgroups of 18-55, 56-69 and 70-plus years, and those subgroups contained 148, 28 and 57 TCR-sequenced participants, respectively. Overall study outcomes, separate from this receptor: Conclusions about previously exposed vaccinees are limited, since just five to seven AZD1222 recipients were seropositive for SARS-CoV-2 at baseline. No day 14 peak-response samples were available, so repertoires were characterized only after the peak T cell response. The whole spike protein was spanned by vaccine-associated CD4 TCRs, and dominant responses were seen in regions 160-218 and 743-854. The 56-69-year group was small, and its depth increase did not reach significance, likely because of low power. Reportedly, almost half of the unique spike-specific TCRs recognized epitopes lying outside the regions that are mutated in the B.1.351 and B.1.1.7 variants. A significant rise in spike-specific TCR breadth and depth was observed after two AZD1222 doses relative to day 0 and relative to MenACWY recipients. Participants were mostly white British, with more females than males. The authors suggested clonal diversity may have been underestimated.

The CDR1 and CDR2 encoded by the germline V gene are LGHNT and FRNRAP. The cysteine opens and the phenylalanine closes a CDR3 of 14 amino acids. Left in the record is the CDR3 DNA by itself, 42 bases read in frame from the first base. The V end loses 8 bases and the J end loses 3 bases, and a stretch of 15 bases separates them. The CDR3 regions of human TCRbeta chains were analyzed by immunosequencing. As for the original processing: TCRs in the repertoires were matched against a reference library of SARS-CoV-2-specific TCRs that had been generated with the MIRA antigen-specificity platform. Breadth was defined as the fraction of unique TCRs that were SARS-CoV-2-associated, and depth was defined as the fraction of total T cells that were SARS-CoV-2-associated. Using the MIRA data, every spike-specific TCR was mapped to the spike region that the TCR reacted to and assigned to either a CD4 or a CD8 class. Log10-transformed breadth and depth values were compared by one-way ANOVA with Sidak's multiple comparisons tests. TCRdb took this table from immuneACCESS and kept in-frame rearrangements with V and J called. Such tables lack part of the clones; where checked against another copy, unresolved V genes explain under half of the gap, and the rest is unexplained. V, J and clone size derive from that table, while D and trimming were established from the DNA sequence. The sample table shows roughly 50,000 clones, and approximately 86% are seen once. Jointly, the top ten make up around 6.5% of the sample.

The time point label for this specimen denotes: about 28 days (+/-7) after the second vaccine dose. AZD1222 recipients given second doses at about 4 weeks or at about 12 weeks were pooled, since spike-specific TCR depth and breadth were not found to differ between the two schedules. Vaccinee samples came from UK trials COV001 and COV002, including a single-blind randomized controlled phase 2/3 trial of AZD1222 (ChAdOx1 nCoV-19) in healthy adults. Trial participant PBMC samples were collected at day 0 and day 28 after the second dose for TCRbeta chain sequencing. The receptor comes from an adult who received the AZD1222 COVID-19 vaccine. The rearrangement joined TRBV12-5 to TRBJ2-3; a tentative D match to TRBD2 spans 6 bases. Sequencing was performed on peripheral blood, taken 28 days after the second AZD1222 dose. The DNA sequence is given as TGTGCTAGTTCCGGAGGGATGAGGACAGATACGCAGTATTTT. Its amino acids are CASSGGMRTDTQYF.